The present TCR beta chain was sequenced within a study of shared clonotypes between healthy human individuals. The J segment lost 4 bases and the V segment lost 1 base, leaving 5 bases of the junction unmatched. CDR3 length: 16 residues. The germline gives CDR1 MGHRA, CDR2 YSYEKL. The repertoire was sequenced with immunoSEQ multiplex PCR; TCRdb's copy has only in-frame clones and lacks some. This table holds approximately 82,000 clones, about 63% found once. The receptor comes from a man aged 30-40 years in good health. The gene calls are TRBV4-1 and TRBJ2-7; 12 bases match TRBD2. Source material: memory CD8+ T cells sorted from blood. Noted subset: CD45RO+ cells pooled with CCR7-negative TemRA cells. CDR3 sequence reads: CASSQGRLAGVYEQYF. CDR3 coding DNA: TGCGCCAGCAGCCAAGGGCGACTAGCGGGAGTGTACGAGCAGTACTTC.